The clone carrying this T cell receptor (beta chain) was observed a handful of times. Method: immunoSEQ multiplex PCR; TCRdb's copy keeps in-frame clones and lacks some. This table holds more than 6,000 clones, about 72% found once. The data belong to a study of immune evolution from preneoplasia to lung adenocarcinoma. Looking at the study overall: HLA loss of heterozygosity: 5.5% to 8.5% AIS, 15% MIA, 30% to 35% ADC, none AAH.

This CDR3 contains 15 residues. After removal of 2 bases from V and 7 bases from J, the junction contained 7 bases not matched to a gene. In germline, CDR1 is LNHDA, CDR2 SQIVND (reference sequence). Two lung cancer pathologists independently confirmed each histologic diagnosis. The sequence was obtained from a person aged 70 to 85 with lung adenocarcinoma. The V gene is TRBV19, the J gene TRBJ2-2, with TRBD1 matching over 7 bases. The specimen was FFPE minimally invasive lung adenocarcinoma tissue. The CDR3 nucleotides read TGTGCCAGTAGTATATACAGGGGCGTACTCGGGGAGCTGTTTTTT. Translating gives CASSIYRGVLGELFF.